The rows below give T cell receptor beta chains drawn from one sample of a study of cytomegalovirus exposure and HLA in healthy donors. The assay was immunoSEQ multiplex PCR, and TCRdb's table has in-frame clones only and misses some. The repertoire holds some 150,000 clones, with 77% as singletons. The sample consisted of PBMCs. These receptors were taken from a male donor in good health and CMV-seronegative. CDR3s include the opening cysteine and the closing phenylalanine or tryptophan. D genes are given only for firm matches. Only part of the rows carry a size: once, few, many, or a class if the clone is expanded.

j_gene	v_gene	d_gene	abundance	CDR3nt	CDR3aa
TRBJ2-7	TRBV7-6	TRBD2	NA	TGTGCCAGCAGCCCCGTGGGAGGGTCCCACGAGCAGTACTTC	CASSPVGGSHEQYF
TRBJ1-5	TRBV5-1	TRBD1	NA	TGCGCCAGCAGCTTGGGACAGGGATCCAATCAGCCCCAGCATTTT	CASSLGQGSNQPQHF
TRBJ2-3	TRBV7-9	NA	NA	TGTGCCAGCAGCGTTAGCAGCGGAGACGAGAAGGATACGCAGTATTTT	CASSVSSGDEKDTQYF
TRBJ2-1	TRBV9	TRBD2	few	TGTGCCAGCAGCGTAGTTCCAGGCGGGGGGGCCAATGAGCAGTTCTTC	CASSVVPGGGANEQFF
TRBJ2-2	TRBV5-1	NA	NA	TGCGCCAGCAGCTTGGGAGGGGGTAACGCCGGGGAGCTGTTTTTT	CASSLGGGNAGELFF
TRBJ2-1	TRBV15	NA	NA	TGTGCCACCAGCAGAGATAGGTGGGAGACTGGAAATGAGCAGTTCTTC	CATSRDRWETGNEQFF
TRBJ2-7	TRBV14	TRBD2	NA	TGTGCCAGCAGCCAAGTAACTAGCGGGGGTTCCTACGAGCAGTACTTC	CASSQVTSGGSYEQYF
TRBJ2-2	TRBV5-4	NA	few	TGCGCCAGCAGCCAAGATGTAAGCGCCCCCAGCACCGGGGAGCTGTTTTTT	CASSQDVSAPSTGELFF
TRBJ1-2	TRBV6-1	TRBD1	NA	TGTGCCAGCAGTGATCTCACAGGGGGCGCGGGCTATGGCTACACCTTC	CASSDLTGGAGYGYTF
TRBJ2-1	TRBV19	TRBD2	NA	TGTGCCAGTAGTATCCGGCGGGGGGGCCAAGATGAGCAGTTCTTC	CASSIRRGGQDEQFF
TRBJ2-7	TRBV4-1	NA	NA	TGCGCCAGCAGCTCCAGCTCCTACGAGCAGTACTTC	CASSSSSYEQYF
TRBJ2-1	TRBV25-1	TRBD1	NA	TGTGCCAGCAGTGAACCCCACTCTACAGGGGTGCAGTTCTTC	CASSEPHSTGVQFF
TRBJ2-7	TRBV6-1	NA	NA	TGTGCCAGCAGTCAAGGGGGGCAGGGCGGACGGGCCTACGAGCAGTACTTC	CASSQGGQGGRAYEQYF
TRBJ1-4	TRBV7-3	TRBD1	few	TGTGCCAGCAGCTCACCCAGGGGACAGGAGGAAAAACTGTTTTTT	CASSSPRGQEEKLFF
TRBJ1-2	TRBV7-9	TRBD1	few	TGTGCCAGCAACCGCCCCCGACAGGGGAACTATGGCTACACCTTC	CASNRPRQGNYGYTF
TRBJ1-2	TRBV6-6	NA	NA	TGTGCCAGCAGTCCAGGGGAACGAGGCTACACCTTC	CASSPGERGYTF
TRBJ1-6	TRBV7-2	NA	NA	TGTGCCAGCAGCTTCCCGGGTTCACCCCTCCACTTT	CASSFPGSPLHF
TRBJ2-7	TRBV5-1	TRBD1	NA	TGCGCCAGCAGACCTGGACAGGCTCCCTCCTACGAGCAGTACTTC	CASRPGQAPSYEQYF
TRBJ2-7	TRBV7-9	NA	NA	TGTTCCAGCGACAGGAACTACGAGCAGTACTTC	CSSDRNYEQYF
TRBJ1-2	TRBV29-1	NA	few	TGCAGCGTTGAATTTCCCCGGAGTGGCTATGGCTACACCTTC	CSVEFPRSGYGYTF
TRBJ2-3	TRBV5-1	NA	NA	TGCGCCAGCAGCACCGGAGGGGGCACAGATACGCAGTATTTT	CASSTGGGTDTQYF
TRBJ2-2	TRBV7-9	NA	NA	TGTGCCAGCAGCGCCAGACAGGAACACACCGGGGAGCTGTTTTTT	CASSARQEHTGELFF
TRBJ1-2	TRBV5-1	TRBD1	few	TGCGCCAGCAGCTTGGGGGACAGGGATTATGGCTACACCTTC	CASSLGDRDYGYTF
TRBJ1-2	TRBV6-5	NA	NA	TGTGCCAGCATTGACAGTAACTATGGCTACACCTTC	CASIDSNYGYTF